This record looks at one T cell receptor beta chain sequence and its context. This sample is drawn from a study of control samples from healthy donors and cancer patients. Data came from immunoSEQ multiplex PCR; TCRdb stores just in-frame clones and leaves some out. The sample consists of tens of thousands of clones, roughly 86% of them appearing once. The CDR3 is 11 residues long. Germline V gene data show CDR1 as MNHNY and CDR2 as SVGAGI (reference sequence). V gave up 7 bases and J gave up 7 bases; unmatched junction bases: 3. The receptor comes from a woman aged 55-69 years in good health. The sample was blood. The chain links TRBV6-6 to TRBJ1-1, with TRBD1 identical over 7 bases. The DNA for the CDR3 is TGTGCCAGCACATACAGGGGTGAAGCTTTCTTT. This encodes CASTYRGEAFF.